This TCR beta chain was retrieved from a study of vaccination and CD4 T cells after COVID-19. Remarks on this clonotype: What it recognizes is unknown.

Sequence data for DNA of cultured CD4+ T cells were generated by the Oncomine TCR Beta short-read assay. In this case, cultured CD4+ T cells provided the extracted genomic DNA. TCRdb analysed the PCR reads with MiXCR anew, one entry per CDR3 protein. The data contain over 15,000 distinct CDR3 sequences, roughly 50% of them singletons. Treatment described: approximately 9-day PBMC culture with coronavirus spike peptide pools or control peptides (ViraFEST assay). This TCR derives from a human donor who had recovered from COVID-19. Sequenced sample: CD4+ T cells from blood, cultured in vitro.

CDR3 bases: TGCAGTGCTAGCGGGGATAGGAATTCACCCCTCCACTTT. This gives the protein CSASGDRNSPLHF. The gene calls are TRBV20-1 and TRBJ1-6; no clear D. The germline V and J ends were trimmed by 3 bases and 7 bases, with 10 bases remaining between them. The CDR3 spans 13 residues. Looked up from germline, CDR1 is DFQATT and CDR2 is SNEGSKA (reference sequence).